These T cell receptor beta chains were read from a single sample in a study of T cell responses to AZD1222 COVID-19 vaccine. Clones were read by immunoSEQ multiplex PCR, and TCRdb kept only the in-frame ones, dropping some. The table records approximately 100,000 clones, 85% to 90% of them present only once. This specimen consisted of peripheral blood, obtained on day 0 of AZD1222 vaccination. The receptor source for this set is an adult in good health. Both conserved end residues are part of each CDR3. The D gene is left open where the match is weak. A clone size is listed for some rows: how often the clone was seen (once, few, many), or a class if it is expanded.

D | size | J | V | CDR3 | DNA
. | . | TRBJ1-6 | TRBV7-2 | CASRNTYSPLHF | TGTGCCAGCAGAAACACATATTCACCCCTCCACTTT
. | . | TRBJ1-5 | TRBV6-6 | CASRYTGLQPQHF | TGTGCCAGCAGGTACACAGGGTTGCAGCCCCAGCATTTT
. | . | TRBJ1-2 | TRBV28 | CASSLIGRANDYGYTF | TGTGCCAGCAGTTTAATCGGCAGGGCAAACGACTATGGCTACACCTTC
. | . | TRBJ2-7 | TRBV4-2 | CASSHQLPGPSSYEQYF | TGTGCCAGCAGCCACCAACTCCCGGGCCCTAGCTCCTACGAGCAGTACTTC
TRBD2 | . | TRBJ2-1 | TRBV19 | CASSTLLAAGSYNEQFF | TGTGCCAGTAGTACCTTACTAGCGGCCGGTTCCTACAATGAGCAGTTCTTC
TRBD1 | . | TRBJ1-1 | TRBV29-1 | CSVSDRGVGTEAFF | TGCAGCGTTTCGGACAGGGGAGTGGGCACTGAAGCTTTCTTT
. | . | TRBJ2-2 | TRBV7-6 | CASSSRSKTGELFF | TGTGCCAGCAGCTCCCGATCAAAAACCGGGGAGCTGTTTTTT
TRBD1 | . | TRBJ1-5 | TRBV6-5 | CATRDRAVSHPQHF | TGTGCCACCCGGGACAGGGCTGTCTCGCATCCCCAGCATTTT
TRBD2 | . | TRBJ2-7 | TRBV28 | CASSSLAGGSYEQYF | TGTGCCAGCAGCAGTCTAGCGGGAGGTTCCTACGAGCAGTACTTC
TRBD2 | . | TRBJ2-3 | TRBV9 | CASSDVVGLAGKRYTDTQYF | TGTGCCAGCAGCGATGTGGTGGGACTAGCGGGAAAACGATACACAGATACGCAGTATTTT
. | . | TRBJ1-1 | TRBV28 | CASSLSGNTEAFF | TGTGCCAGCAGTTTAAGCGGGAACACTGAAGCTTTCTTT
. | . | TRBJ1-1 | TRBV14 | CASSQGPNTEAFF | TGTGCCAGCAGCCAAGGTCCGAACACTGAAGCTTTCTTT
. | . | TRBJ2-5 | TRBV24-1 | CATSDLGTQYF | TGTGCCACCAGTGATTTAGGGACCCAGTACTTC
. | . | TRBJ1-5 | TRBV3-1/TRBV3-2 | CASSQDLAGRQPQHF | TGTGCCAGCAGCCAAGATCTGGCAGGTCGCCAGCCCCAGCATTTT
. | once | TRBJ2-3 | TRBV2 | CASRPLTSTDTQYF | TGTGCCAGCAGACCCCTTACTAGCACAGATACGCAGTATTTT
. | . | TRBJ2-7 | TRBV5-1 | CASSLYGYEQYF | TGCGCCAGCAGCTTGTATGGATACGAGCAGTACTTC
. | . | TRBJ1-1 | TRBV21-1 | CASQLGMLQGQTEAFF | TGTGCCAGCCAGCTCGGGATGTTGCAGGGTCAAACTGAAGCTTTCTTT
. | . | TRBJ2-3 | TRBV5-1 | CASSVRQPSTDTQYF | TGCGCCAGCAGCGTCAGACAGCCTAGCACAGATACGCAGTATTTT
TRBD2 | . | TRBJ2-3 | TRBV5-1 | CASSLTPPTSGSGTDTQYF | TGCGCCAGCAGCTTGACTCCGCCGACTAGCGGGAGTGGAACAGATACGCAGTATTTT
. | few | TRBJ2-1 | TRBV10-3 | CAISEPVTGPSYNEQFF | TGTGCCATCAGTGAACCCGTTACAGGGCCCTCCTACAATGAGCAGTTCTTC
. | . | TRBJ2-6 | TRBV28 | CASSTPTGGGSGANVLTF | TGTGCCAGCAGTACCCCGACAGGTGGTGGGTCTGGGGCCAACGTCCTGACTTTC
. | . | TRBJ2-7 | TRBV28 | CASSPRWTSYEQYF | TGTGCCAGCAGTCCTCGATGGACATCCTACGAGCAGTACTTC
. | . | TRBJ1-1 | TRBV11-3 | CASSRRGILKLNTEAFF | TGTGCCAGCAGCCGACGTGGGATCTTGAAGTTGAACACTGAAGCTTTCTTT
TRBD1 | . | TRBJ2-5 | TRBV5-1 | CASSFPGQGETQYF | TGCGCCAGCAGCTTTCCAGGACAGGGGGAGACCCAGTACTTC
. | few | TRBJ1-2 | TRBV19 | CASSISGFGGLGANYGYTF | TGTGCCAGTAGTATATCAGGTTTCGGCGGTTTGGGGGCTAACTATGGCTACACCTTC
. | . | TRBJ2-2 | TRBV27 | CASSLNFWVGGRWTGELFF | TGTGCCAGCAGTTTAAATTTTTGGGTCGGGGGGCGTTGGACCGGGGAGCTGTTTTTT
. | . | TRBJ1-1 | TRBV4-1 | CASSPMGNTEAFF | TGCGCCAGCAGCCCAATGGGTAACACTGAAGCTTTCTTT
TRBD1 | . | TRBJ1-4 | TRBV10-3 | CAISPGTGGLPEKLFF | TGTGCCATCAGTCCCGGGACAGGGGGTCTACCGGAAAAACTGTTTTTT
. | . | TRBJ2-2 | TRBV6-5 | CASSSDTGELFF | TGTGCCAGCAGTTCAGACACCGGGGAGCTGTTTTTT
. | . | TRBJ2-1 | TRBV15 | CATSRKSGRTGNEQFF | TGTGCCACCAGCAGAAAGAGCGGGAGGACAGGGAATGAGCAGTTCTTC
TRBD2 | . | TRBJ2-7 | TRBV5-6 | CASSQGLAGFYEQYF | TGTGCCAGCAGCCAGGGACTAGCGGGGTTCTACGAGCAGTACTTC
. | . | TRBJ1-5 | TRBV19 | CASRLTGGQPQHF | TGTGCCAGTAGGCTCACTGGGGGGCAGCCCCAGCATTTT
. | . | TRBJ1-1 | TRBV5-4 | CASSFQETEAFF | TGTGCCAGCAGCTTCCAGGAAACGGAAGCTTTCTTT
. | . | TRBJ1-1 | TRBV28 | CASSLGLRTTEAFF | TGTGCCAGCAGTTTAGGGCTGCGGACCACTGAAGCTTTCTTT
. | . | TRBJ1-2 | TRBV10-3 | CAISTPLGRNYGYTF | TGTGCCATCAGTACCCCGCTGGGCCGCAACTATGGCTACACCTTC
TRBD1 | . | TRBJ2-7 | TRBV30 | CAWRNRDRGRPHF | TGTGCCTGGAGAAACCGGGACAGGGGGCGTCCACACTTC
. | . | TRBJ1-4 | TRBV4-1 | CASSQGQELEKLFF | TGCGCCAGCAGCCAAGGACAGGAATTAGAAAAACTGTTTTTT
. | once | TRBJ1-4 | TRBV6-1 | CASSEAEIRTLFF | TGTGCCAGCAGTGAAGCGGAGATCAGAACGCTGTTTTTT
. | once | TRBJ1-6 | TRBV5-1 | CASSLAWGVDNSPLHF | TGCGCCAGCAGCTTGGCGTGGGGGGTCGATAATTCACCCCTCCACTTT
TRBD2 | few | TRBJ2-1 | TRBV15 | CATSREASGSYNEQFF | TGTGCCACCAGCAGAGAGGCTAGCGGCTCCTACAATGAGCAGTTCTTC
TRBD1 | . | TRBJ1-6 | TRBV5-1 | CASTFSTGDSPLHF | TGCGCCAGCACCTTCTCAACAGGGGATTCACCCCTCCACTTT
. | . | TRBJ2-7 | TRBV27 | CASSLQGHEQYF | TGTGCCAGCAGTCTACAGGGACACGAGCAGTACTTC
TRBD2 | few | TRBJ2-2 | TRBV11-3 | CASSSRTSINTGELFF | TGTGCCAGCAGCTCCCGGACTAGCATTAACACCGGGGAGCTGTTTTTT
TRBD1 | . | TRBJ1-1 | TRBV5-1 | CASSRTGTGNTEAFF | TGCGCCAGCAGCCGTACCGGGACAGGGAACACTGAAGCTTTCTTT
TRBD1 | . | TRBJ1-4 | TRBV28 | CASSSGQPGNEKLFF | TGTGCCAGCAGTTCGGGACAGCCTGGGAATGAAAAACTGTTTTTT
TRBD1 | . | TRBJ1-1 | TRBV18 | CASSPGRGDSSFGHTEAFF | TGTGCCAGCTCCCCGGGCAGGGGGGACAGTTCCTTTGGGCACACTGAAGCTTTCTTT
. | . | TRBJ1-1 | TRBV6-1 | CASSEHGGTEAFF | TGTGCCAGCAGTGAACACGGTGGCACTGAAGCTTTCTTT
. | . | TRBJ1-4 | TRBV14 | CASSQDGGNNEKLFF | TGTGCCAGCAGCCAAGATGGAGGGAATAATGAAAAACTGTTTTTT
. | . | TRBJ1-2 | TRBV5-1 | CASSDQGINYGYTF | TGCGCCAGCAGCGACCAGGGGATTAACTATGGCTACACCTTC
. | few | TRBJ1-2 | TRBV5-4 | CASSHRDGPRGYTF | TGTGCCAGCAGCCACAGGGACGGTCCTCGAGGCTACACCTTC
TRBD1 | . | TRBJ1-5 | TRBV19 | CASSPRQGWQPQHF | TGTGCCAGTAGTCCCCGACAGGGATGGCAGCCCCAGCATTTT
. | . | TRBJ1-1 | TRBV9 | CASSVSGGGSDTEAFF | TGTGCCAGCAGCGTGAGCGGCGGGGGTTCGGACACTGAAGCTTTCTTT
. | once | TRBJ2-2 | TRBV7-8 | CASSRTNTGELFF | TGTGCCAGCAGCAGGACGAACACCGGGGAGCTGTTTTTT
. | . | TRBJ1-5 | TRBV6-1 | CASSEQGWGAQPQHF | TGTGCCAGCAGTGAGCAGGGTTGGGGGGCTCAGCCCCAGCATTTT
. | . | TRBJ1-2 | TRBV3-1/TRBV3-2 | CASSQVEGLFTF | TGTGCCAGCAGCCAAGTAGAGGGACTCTTCACCTTC
TRBD2 | . | TRBJ2-1 | TRBV4-1 | CASSQSLAGGGEQFF | TGCGCCAGCAGCCAAAGCCTAGCGGGGGGTGGTGAGCAGTTCTTC
TRBD1 | few | TRBJ1-6 | TRBV5-1 | CASSTQGANNSPLHF | TGCGCCAGCAGCACACAGGGGGCTAATAATTCACCCCTCCACTTT